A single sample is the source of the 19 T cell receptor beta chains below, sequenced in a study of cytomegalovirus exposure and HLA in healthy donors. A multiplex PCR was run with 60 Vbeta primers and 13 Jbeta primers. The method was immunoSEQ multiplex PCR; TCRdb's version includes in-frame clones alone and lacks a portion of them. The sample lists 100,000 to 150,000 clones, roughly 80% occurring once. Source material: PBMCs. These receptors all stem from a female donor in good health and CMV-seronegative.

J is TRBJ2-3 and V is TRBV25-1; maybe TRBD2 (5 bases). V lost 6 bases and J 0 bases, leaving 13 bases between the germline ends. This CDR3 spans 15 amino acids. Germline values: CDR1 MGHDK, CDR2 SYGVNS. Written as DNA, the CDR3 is TGTGCCAGCAGGGGAGTAGCCCCTAGCACAGATACGCAGTATTTT. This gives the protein CASRGVAPSTDTQYF.

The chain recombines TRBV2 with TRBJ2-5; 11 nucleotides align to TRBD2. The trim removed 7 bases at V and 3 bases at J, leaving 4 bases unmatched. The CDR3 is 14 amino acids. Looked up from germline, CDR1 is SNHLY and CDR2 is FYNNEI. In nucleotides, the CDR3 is TGTGCCAGCAAGAAACTAGCGGGGGAAGAGACCCAGTACTTC. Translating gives CASKKLAGEETQYF.

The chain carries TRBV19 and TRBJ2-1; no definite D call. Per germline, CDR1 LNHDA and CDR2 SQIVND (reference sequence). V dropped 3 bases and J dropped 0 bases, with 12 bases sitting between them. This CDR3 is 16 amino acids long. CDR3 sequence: CASSMSVMSSYNEQFF. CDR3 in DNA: TGTGCCAGTAGTATGAGTGTTATGAGCTCCTACAATGAGCAGTTCTTC.

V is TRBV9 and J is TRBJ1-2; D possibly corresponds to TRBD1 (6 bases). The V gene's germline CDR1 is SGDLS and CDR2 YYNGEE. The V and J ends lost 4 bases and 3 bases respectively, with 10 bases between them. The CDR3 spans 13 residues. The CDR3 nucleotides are TGTGCCAGCAGCCTCCAGGGGCACTATGGCTACACCTTC. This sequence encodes CASSLQGHYGYTF.

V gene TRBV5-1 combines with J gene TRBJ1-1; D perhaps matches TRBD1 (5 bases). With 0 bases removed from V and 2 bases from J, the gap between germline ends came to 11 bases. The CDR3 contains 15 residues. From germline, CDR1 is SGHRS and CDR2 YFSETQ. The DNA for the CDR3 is TGCGCCAGCAGCTTGGGTGCAGGGCTAAACACTGAAGCTTTCTTT. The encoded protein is CASSLGAGLNTEAFF.

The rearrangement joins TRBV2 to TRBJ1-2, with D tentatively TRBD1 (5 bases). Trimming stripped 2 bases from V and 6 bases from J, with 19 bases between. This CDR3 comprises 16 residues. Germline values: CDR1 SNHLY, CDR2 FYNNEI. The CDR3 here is CASSESGWEGRDGYTF. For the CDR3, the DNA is TGTGCCAGCAGTGAATCTGGTTGGGAGGGGAGGGATGGCTACACCTTC.

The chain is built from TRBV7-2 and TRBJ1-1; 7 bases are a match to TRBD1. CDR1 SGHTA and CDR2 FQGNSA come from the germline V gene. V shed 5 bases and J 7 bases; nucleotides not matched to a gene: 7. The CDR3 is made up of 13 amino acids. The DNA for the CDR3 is TGTGCCAGCAGCCCCGTGGGACAGCTTGAAGCTTTCTTT. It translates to CASSPVGQLEAFF. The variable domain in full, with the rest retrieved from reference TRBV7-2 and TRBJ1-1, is GAGVSQSPSNKVTEKGKDVELRCDPISGHTALYWYRQSLGQGLEFLIYFQGNSAPDKSGLPSDRFSAERTGGSVSTLTIQRTQQEDSAVYLCASSPVGQLEAFFGQGTRLTVV.

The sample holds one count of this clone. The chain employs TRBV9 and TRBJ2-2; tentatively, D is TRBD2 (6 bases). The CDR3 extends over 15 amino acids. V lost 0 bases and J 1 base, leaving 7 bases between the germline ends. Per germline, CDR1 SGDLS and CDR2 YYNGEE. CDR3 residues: CASSVDGGNTGELFF. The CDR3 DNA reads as TGTGCCAGCAGCGTAGACGGGGGGAACACCGGGGAGCTGTTTTTT.

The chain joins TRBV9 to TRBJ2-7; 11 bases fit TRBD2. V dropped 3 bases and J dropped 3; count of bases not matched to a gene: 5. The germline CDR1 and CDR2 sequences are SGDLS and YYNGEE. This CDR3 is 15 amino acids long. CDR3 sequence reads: CASSAGTSGNYEQYF. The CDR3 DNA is TGTGCCAGCAGCGCCGGGACTAGCGGAAACTACGAGCAGTACTTC. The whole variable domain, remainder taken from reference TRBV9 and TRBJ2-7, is DSGVTQTPKHLITATGQRVTLRCSPRSGDLSVYWYQQSLDQGLQFLIQYYNGEERAKGNILERFSAQQFPDLHSELNLSSLELGDSALYFCASSAGTSGNYEQYFGPGTRLTVT.

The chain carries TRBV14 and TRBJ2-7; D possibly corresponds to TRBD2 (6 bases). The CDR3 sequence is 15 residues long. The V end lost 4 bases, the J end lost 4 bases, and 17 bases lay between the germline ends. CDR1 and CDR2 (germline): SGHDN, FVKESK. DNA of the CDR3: TGTGCCAGCAGCCCCAAATGGACTAATACTTACGAGCAGTACTTC. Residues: CASSPKWTNTYEQYF. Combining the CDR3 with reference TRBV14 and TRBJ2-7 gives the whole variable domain EAGVTQFPSHSVIEKGQTVTLRCDPISGHDNLYWYRRVMGKEIKFLLHFVKESKQDESGMPNNRFLAERTGGTYSTLKVQPAELEDSGVYFCASSPKWTNTYEQYFGPGTRLTVT.

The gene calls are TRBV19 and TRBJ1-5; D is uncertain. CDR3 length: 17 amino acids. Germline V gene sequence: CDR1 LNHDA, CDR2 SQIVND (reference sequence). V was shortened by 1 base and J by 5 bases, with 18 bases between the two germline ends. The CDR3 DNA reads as TGTGCCAGTAGTATAGCTGGAGGAGGCCGGGTATATCAGCCCCAGCATTTT. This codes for CASSIAGGGRVYQPQHF.

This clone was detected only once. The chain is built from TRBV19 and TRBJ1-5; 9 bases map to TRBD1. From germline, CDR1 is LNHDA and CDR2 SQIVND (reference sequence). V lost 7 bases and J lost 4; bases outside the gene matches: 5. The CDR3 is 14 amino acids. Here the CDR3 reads CASTFGTGNQPQHF. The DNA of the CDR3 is TGTGCCAGTACCTTCGGGACAGGGAATCAGCCCCAGCATTTT.

The CDR3 sequence is CSGTGFSNTGELFF. Written as DNA, the CDR3 is TGCAGCGGTACGGGGTTCTCGAACACCGGGGAGCTGTTTTTT. The rearrangement uses TRBV29-1 and TRBJ2-2; D may be TRBD2 (5 bases). The germline CDR1 and CDR2 sequences are SQVTM and ANQGSEA. CDR3 size: 14 residues. V dropped 7 bases and J dropped 0 bases, with 12 bases sitting between them.

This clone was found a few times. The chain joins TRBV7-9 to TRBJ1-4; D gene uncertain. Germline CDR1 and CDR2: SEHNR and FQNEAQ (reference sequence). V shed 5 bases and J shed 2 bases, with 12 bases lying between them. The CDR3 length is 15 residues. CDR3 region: CASSPGLNTNEKLFF. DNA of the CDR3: TGTGCCAGCAGCCCAGGACTCAATACTAATGAAAAACTGTTTTTT.

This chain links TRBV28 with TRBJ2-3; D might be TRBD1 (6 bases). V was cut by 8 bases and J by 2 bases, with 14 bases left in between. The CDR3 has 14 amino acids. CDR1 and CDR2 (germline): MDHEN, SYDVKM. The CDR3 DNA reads TGTGCCAGCCTTGGGGGCCCCACCACAGATACGCAGTATTTT. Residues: CASLGGPTTDTQYF.

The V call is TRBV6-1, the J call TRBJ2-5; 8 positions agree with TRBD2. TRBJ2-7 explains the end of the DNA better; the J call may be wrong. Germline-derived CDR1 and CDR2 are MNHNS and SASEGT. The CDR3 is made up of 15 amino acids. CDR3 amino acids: CASSERSGGPDEQYF. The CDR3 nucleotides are TGTGCCAGCAGTGAAAGGTCGGGAGGGCCCGACGAGCAGTACTTC.

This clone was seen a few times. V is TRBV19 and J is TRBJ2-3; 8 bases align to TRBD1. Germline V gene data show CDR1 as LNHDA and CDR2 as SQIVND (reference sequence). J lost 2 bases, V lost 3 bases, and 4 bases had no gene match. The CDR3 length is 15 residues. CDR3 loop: CASSIRQGITDTQYF. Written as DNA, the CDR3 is TGTGCCAGTAGTATCAGACAGGGGATCACAGATACGCAGTATTTT.

The CDR3 is CASGQNSYNSPLHF. The CDR3 nucleotides are TGCGCCAGCGGGCAGAACTCCTATAATTCACCCCTCCACTTT. The chain uses TRBV5-1 and TRBJ1-6; D call uncertain. The germline V and J ends were trimmed by 7 bases and 0 bases, with 8 bases remaining between them. Germline V gives CDR1 SGHRS, CDR2 YFSETQ. The CDR3 covers 14 residues.

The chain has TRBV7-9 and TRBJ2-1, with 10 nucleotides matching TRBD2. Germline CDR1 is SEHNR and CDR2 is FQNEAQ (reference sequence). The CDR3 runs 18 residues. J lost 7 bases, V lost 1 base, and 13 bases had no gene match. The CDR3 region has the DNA TGTGCCAGCAGCTTAGGGAGGCCCTTAGCGGGGGGCGTGAATGAGCAGTTCTTC. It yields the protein CASSLGRPLAGGVNEQFF. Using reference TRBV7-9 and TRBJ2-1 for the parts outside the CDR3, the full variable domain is DTGVSQNPRHKITKRGQNVTFRCDPISEHNRLYWYRQTLGQGPEFLTYFQNEAQLEKSRLLSDRFSAERPKGSFSTLEIQRTEQGDSAMYLCASSLGRPLAGGVNEQFFGPGTRLTVL.